This T cell receptor (beta chain) was captured in a study of cytomegalovirus exposure and HLA in healthy donors (TCRdb year 2017). The study in broad terms: According to an earlier analysis of several hundred of the donors, about 190 million T cells yielded 100 million or so unique TCR beta sequences and 276 Gb of sequence data. An early release covering roughly 600 HLA-typed donors comprised around 300 gigabases of sequencing data and tens of millions of unique TCR sequences. Among the roughly 400 genotyped donors, under 90% belonged to the genetic ancestry cluster associated with self-reported Caucasian donors. The aim of the study was to test whether cataloging public T cell receptors could identify signatures of past pathogen exposure. Using immunosequencing, the study profiled T cell repertoires from about 650 subjects and related those repertoires to cytomegalovirus serostatus. Along with the roughly 610-subject first cohort, a separate validation cohort of 120 different subjects was used. To predict cytomegalovirus infection status, the study brought together high-throughput TCR immunosequencing, statistical association of individual TCRs with disease status, and machine learning. A later analysis re-examined previously published TCR beta repertoires from more than 550 donors and added high-resolution HLA genotyping to investigate patterns of TCR occurrence. The later analysis used no new phenotypic data to find candidate immune exposures, relying instead on TCR beta sequences and their occurrence across donors. An earlier analysis of some 600 of the donors applied high-throughput TCR beta sequencing to assess whether each TCR beta V gene segment acted as functional or pseudogenic. Alongside the repertoire data, information on donor age, sex, ethnicity and CMV serostatus was compiled. A later genetic analysis took genome-wide SNP genotypes for about 65% of the 666 donors and used that subset as a discovery cohort. All discovery cohort repertoires had been generated on a single sequencing platform. HLA typing included class I and class II loci at four-digit resolution. Typing coverage varied by locus: about 629-630 donors for A, B, C, DRB1 and DQB1; 522 for DQA1; more than 600 for DPA1; 450 to 480 for DPB1. Roughly five DR-DQ haplotypes were treated as single units for association and clustering because of strong linkage in the cohort. Across some 400 genotyped donors of the cohort, an average of roughly 250,000 unique TCR beta nucleotide sequences per donor were sequenced, and 15% to 20% of those sequences were non-productive.

The cohort was made up of 666 healthy bone marrow donors. All cohort members were sampled while nominally healthy, although unrecorded immune exposures were likely present. The donor tested CMV seronegative and was one of the 352 seronegative cohort members. A peripheral blood sample was provided by each donor, and peripheral blood mononuclear cells were used for TCR beta sequencing. Genomic DNA was extracted from the blood cell samples with the Qiagen DNeasy Blood Extraction Kit. CDR1 and CDR2 were assigned from the germline V gene as SGHVS and FQNEAQ. The CDR3 has 15 amino acids, counting the end cysteine and phenylalanine. Only CDR3 DNA remains: 45 bases, in frame from the first base. A remark on this clone: Its binding antigen is unknown. Per-base qualities were not stored, and no clone one base away is much larger.

Study-wide conclusions, independent of this receptor: The cohort was sequenced for TCR beta chains only, and without alpha or paired-chain data the features that could be detected were limited. Correlated functional status among segregating V segments might reflect linkage disequilibrium, but an unknown experimental factor could not be ruled out. HLA typing was unavailable for some donors at each locus, so association tests used only the typed subset. A further reported finding was that TCR beta sequences accurately predicted the HLA-A and HLA-B alleles for most subjects in the first cohort. Sequencing depth was assumed to be roughly uniform across donors in the presence/absence analyses, though that assumption may not hold. In a later analysis, TCR association rates were found to vary across HLA loci, with the most associated TCRs seen for DRB1 alleles and the fewest for HLA-C alleles. A later genetic analysis reported fewer N-insertions in productive TCRs among donors in an Asian-associated ancestry cluster than the approximately 670-donor mean. For the cohort, immune exposure information was limited to CMV serostatus. V-gene and J-gene trimming of TCR beta chains was associated with a missense DCLRE1C variant in a later genetic analysis, and the association was replicated in an independent cohort. In an earlier analysis of roughly 500 of the donors, most TCR beta V segments appeared in productive rearrangements about 87% or about 30% of the time, broadly matching IMGT annotations. According to a later analysis, parvovirus B19, influenza, CMV and Epstein-Barr virus appeared linked to several top co-occurrence clusters. According to the authors, the approach could potentially be generalized to other disease states and immunological phenotypes. A few of the identified cytomegalovirus-associated TCR beta chains were confirmed in vitro to be specific for cytomegalovirus antigens. In the study, 150 to 200 TCR beta chains were listed as associated with cytomegalovirus. The earlier analysis of a few hundred of the donors excluded roughly 16 rarely observed V segments, including chromosome 9 orphons, because counts were too low. A cluster of highly shared sequence variants was judged likely to represent a technical artifact of the sequencing pipeline. Most TCR sequences were observed very rarely across donors, whereas some public TCRs were present in many individuals. A later analysis associated some 17,000 TCR beta sequences with specific HLA alleles at a false discovery rate of 0.05. The classifier was reported to diagnose cytomegalovirus status with high specificity and sensitivity in both the original cohort and the validation cohort. According to a later analysis, most CMV-associated TCR beta chains appeared to be HLA-restricted, and the HLA associations seemed to be driven largely by CMV exposure. Some IMGT-functional V segments, including TRBV6-2 and TRBV6-3, could not be distinguished by the 87-base-pair reads and were therefore excluded. Strong co-occurrence of HLA alleles, especially DR and DQ, made assigning TCR associations to individual alleles difficult. In a later analysis, HLA-associated TCR beta chains showed more clonal expansion and lower generation probabilities than non-associated chains that were equally common.

The library was generated by the immunoSEQ multiplex PCR assay. A mixture of 60 forward primers for TCR Vbeta segments and 13 reverse primers for TCR Jbeta segments was used in the multiplex PCR. The CDR3 region of rearranged TCR beta genes was amplified from genomic DNA by a multiplex PCR assay. The Illumina HiSeq System was used to sequence the amplified TCR beta libraries as 87-base-pair reads. Concerning the study's data processing: In a later analysis, approximately 74 million unique TCR beta chains were counted across the 690 or so repertoires, and around 10 million of these chains were shared by at least two donors. Raw reads were error-corrected and collapsed into unique sequences with a nearest-neighbor algorithm that merged closely related sequences to remove PCR and sequencing errors. Alignment of CDR3 sequences to IMGT reference sequences was used to assign V, D and J gene segments. For a sequence to be retained, a match of at least six nucleotides to both a V gene segment and a J gene segment was required. Rearrangements were called productive when the CDR3 lacked stop codons and stayed in frame with V and J; all others were non-productive. CDR3 was defined according to IMGT convention as the region running from the second conserved V-encoded cysteine to the conserved J-encoded phenylalanine. Sequences without an unambiguous match to a single V gene segment were excluded from the earlier analysis of about 630 of the donors. In an earlier analysis of some 590 of the donors, a V segment was called functional when productive rearrangements were above 56.7%, and segregating when the standard deviation between donors exceeded 5%. To diagnose cytomegalovirus status from the catalog of TCR beta chain sequences, a statistical classification framework was built. V and J gene assignment, in a later analysis, came from comparing TCR nucleotide sequences with IMGT/GENE-DB human TR gene sequences. A later analysis assigned CDR3 sequences and most-parsimonious VDJ recombination scenarios with the TCRdist pipeline. In a later analysis, every TCR beta chain was defined by the combination of its CDR3 amino acid sequence and its V-gene family, and reads without a unique V-gene family were dropped. To address suspected cross-contamination and a sequencing artifact, a later analysis removed 450 to 700 highly shared, low-generation-probability nucleotide sequences. For each public chain, a later analysis derived a clonal expansion index from normalized ranks of inferred template counts within each repertoire. Generation probabilities in a later analysis came from a VDJ recombination model fitted to out-of-frame rearrangements, and those results were checked against IGoR. Hypergeometric tests were used in a later analysis to score TCR-TCR, TCR-HLA and TCR-CMV co-occurrence, with a repertoire-size bias correction applied to the TCR pairs. A later analysis estimated false discovery rates by permuting HLA or CMV assignments 20 times. In a later analysis, co-occurring TCRs were grouped using DBSCAN, and TCRdist sequence similarity was added for clustering within HLA-allele-positive subsets. For co-occurrence clustering, repertoires with fewer than 30,000 or more than 120,000 public chains were excluded, along with roughly 5 repertoires with anomalous nucleotide sharing. TCRdb retrieved this table from immuneACCESS and kept in-frame rearrangements only. Not all clones are present; in checked studies, unresolved V genes account for under half, and no reason is known for the remainder. V and J calls and clone size are as listed in that table; D and trimming were resolved from the DNA. The sample yields hundreds of thousands of clones; about 90% were counted once. The ten largest clones represent roughly 2.1% of the sample.

This sequence originates from a woman under 30 in good health and CMV-seronegative. What was sequenced was PBMCs. The chain joins TRBV7-8 to TRBJ2-5; TRBD1 might be the D gene, on 5 matching bases. The end of the DNA aligns better with TRBJ2-7, so the J call may be wrong. For the CDR3, the sequence is CASSQDTPSSYEQYF. The DNA reads TGTGCCAGCAGCCAGGACACTCCGAGCTCCTACGAGCAGTACTTC.